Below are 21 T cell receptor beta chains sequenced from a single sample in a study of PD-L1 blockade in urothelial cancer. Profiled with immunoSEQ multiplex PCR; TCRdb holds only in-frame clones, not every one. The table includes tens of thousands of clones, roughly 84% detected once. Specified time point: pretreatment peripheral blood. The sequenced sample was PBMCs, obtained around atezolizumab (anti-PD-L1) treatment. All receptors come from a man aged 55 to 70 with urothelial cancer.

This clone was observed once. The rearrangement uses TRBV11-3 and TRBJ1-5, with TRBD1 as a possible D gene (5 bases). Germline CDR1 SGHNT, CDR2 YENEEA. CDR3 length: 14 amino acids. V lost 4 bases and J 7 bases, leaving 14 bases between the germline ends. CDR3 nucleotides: TGTGCCAGCAGCTCCTACGGGGGGTACCAGCCCCAGCATTTT. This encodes CASSSYGGYQPQHF. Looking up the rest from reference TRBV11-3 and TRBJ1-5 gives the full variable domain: EAGVVQSPRYKIIEKKQPVAFWCNPISGHNTLYWYLQNLGQGPELLIRYENEEAVDDSQLPKDRFSAERLKGVDSTLKIQPAELGDSAVYLCASSSYGGYQPQHFGDGTRLSIL.

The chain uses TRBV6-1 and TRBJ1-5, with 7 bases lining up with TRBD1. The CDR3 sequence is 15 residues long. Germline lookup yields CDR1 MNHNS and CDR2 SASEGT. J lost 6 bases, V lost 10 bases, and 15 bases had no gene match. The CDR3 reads CATRTGAQGSQPQHF. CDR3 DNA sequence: TGTGCCACCAGAACCGGGGCACAGGGGAGTCAGCCCCAGCATTTT.

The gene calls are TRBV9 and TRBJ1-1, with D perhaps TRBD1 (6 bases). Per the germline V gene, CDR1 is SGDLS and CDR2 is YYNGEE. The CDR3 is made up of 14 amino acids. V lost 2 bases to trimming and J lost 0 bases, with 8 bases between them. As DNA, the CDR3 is TGTGCCAGCAGCGTGACAGGCCTGAACACTGAAGCTTTCTTT. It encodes CASSVTGLNTEAFF.

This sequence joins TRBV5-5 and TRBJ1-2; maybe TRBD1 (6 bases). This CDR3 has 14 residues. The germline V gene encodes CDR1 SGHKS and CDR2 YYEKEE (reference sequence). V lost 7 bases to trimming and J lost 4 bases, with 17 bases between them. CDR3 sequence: CASGRQEQLYGYTF. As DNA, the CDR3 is TGTGCCAGCGGCAGACAGGAGCAGCTCTATGGCTACACCTTC.

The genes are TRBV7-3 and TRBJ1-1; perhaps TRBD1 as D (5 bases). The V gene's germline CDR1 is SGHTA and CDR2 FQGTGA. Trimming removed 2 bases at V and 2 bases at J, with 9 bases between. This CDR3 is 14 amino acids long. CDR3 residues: CASSLSGGNTEAFF. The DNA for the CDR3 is TGTGCCAGCAGCTTATCGGGGGGTAACACTGAAGCTTTCTTT.

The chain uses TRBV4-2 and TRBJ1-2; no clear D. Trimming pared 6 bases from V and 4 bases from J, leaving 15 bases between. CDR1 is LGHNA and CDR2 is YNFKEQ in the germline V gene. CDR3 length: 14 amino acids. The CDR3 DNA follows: TGTGCCAGCAGACCCAATTCAGGTCCCTATGGCTACACCTTC. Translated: CASRPNSGPYGYTF.

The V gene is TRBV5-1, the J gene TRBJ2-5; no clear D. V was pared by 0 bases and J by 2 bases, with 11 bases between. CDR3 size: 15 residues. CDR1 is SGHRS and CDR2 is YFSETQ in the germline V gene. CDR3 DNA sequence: TGCGCCAGCAGCTTGGCCGGTGATAGACAAGAGACCCAGTACTTC. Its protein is CASSLAGDRQETQYF.

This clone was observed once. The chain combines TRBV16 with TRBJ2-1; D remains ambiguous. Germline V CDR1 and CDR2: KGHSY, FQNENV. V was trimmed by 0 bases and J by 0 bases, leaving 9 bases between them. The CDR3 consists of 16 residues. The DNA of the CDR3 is TGTGCCAGCAGCCAATCGTGGCGGAGCTCCTACAATGAGCAGTTCTTC. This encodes CASSQSWRSSYNEQFF.

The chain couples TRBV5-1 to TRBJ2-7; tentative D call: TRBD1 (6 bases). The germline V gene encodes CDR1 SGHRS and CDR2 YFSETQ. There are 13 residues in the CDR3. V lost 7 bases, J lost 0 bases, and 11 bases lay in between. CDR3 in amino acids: CASRDTSSYEQYF. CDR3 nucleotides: TGCGCCAGCCGGGACACTAGCTCCTACGAGCAGTACTTC.

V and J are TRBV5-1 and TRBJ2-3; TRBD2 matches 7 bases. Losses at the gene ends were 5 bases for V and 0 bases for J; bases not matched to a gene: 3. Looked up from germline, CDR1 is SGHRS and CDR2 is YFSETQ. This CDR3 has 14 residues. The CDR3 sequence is CASSPGGSTDTQYF. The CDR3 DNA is TGCGCCAGCAGTCCGGGGGGTAGCACAGATACGCAGTATTTT.

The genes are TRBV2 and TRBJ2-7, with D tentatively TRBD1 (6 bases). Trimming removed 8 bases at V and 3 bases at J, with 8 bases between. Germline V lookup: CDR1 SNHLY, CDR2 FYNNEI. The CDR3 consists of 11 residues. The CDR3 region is CASGDNYEQYF. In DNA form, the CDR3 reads TGTGCCAGCGGGGACAACTACGAGCAGTACTTC.

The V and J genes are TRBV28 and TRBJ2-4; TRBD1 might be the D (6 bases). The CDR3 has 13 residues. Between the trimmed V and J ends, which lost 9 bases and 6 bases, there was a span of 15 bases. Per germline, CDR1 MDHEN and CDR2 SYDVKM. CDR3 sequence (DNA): TGTGCCAGTCATCCGGGACAATTAAACATTCAGTACTTC. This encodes CASHPGQLNIQYF.

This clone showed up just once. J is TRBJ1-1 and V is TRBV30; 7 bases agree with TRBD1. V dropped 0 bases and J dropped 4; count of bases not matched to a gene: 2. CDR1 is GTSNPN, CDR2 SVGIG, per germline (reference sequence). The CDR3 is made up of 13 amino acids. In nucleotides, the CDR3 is TGTGCCTGGAGTGTTACAGGGGCCACTGAAGCTTTCTTT. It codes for CAWSVTGATEAFF.

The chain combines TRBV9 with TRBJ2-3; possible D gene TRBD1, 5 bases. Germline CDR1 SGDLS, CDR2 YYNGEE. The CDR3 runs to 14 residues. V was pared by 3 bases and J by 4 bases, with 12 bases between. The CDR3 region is CASSGGPASDTQYF. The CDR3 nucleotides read TGTGCCAGCAGCGGGGGCCCGGCTTCAGATACGCAGTATTTT.

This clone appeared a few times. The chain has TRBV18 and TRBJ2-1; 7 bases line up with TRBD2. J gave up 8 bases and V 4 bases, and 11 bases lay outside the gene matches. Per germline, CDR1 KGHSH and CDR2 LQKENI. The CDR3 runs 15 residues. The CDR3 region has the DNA TGTGCCAGCTCACGGGGCGGGAGTCAAGCCCATGAGCAGTTCTTC. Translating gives CASSRGGSQAHEQFF. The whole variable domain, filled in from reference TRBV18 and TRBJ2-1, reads NAGVMQNPRHLVRRRGQEARLRCSPMKGHSHVYWYRQLPEEGLKFMVYLQKENIIDESGMPKERFSAEFPKEGPSILRIQQVVRGDSAAYFCASSRGGSQAHEQFFGPGTRLTVL.

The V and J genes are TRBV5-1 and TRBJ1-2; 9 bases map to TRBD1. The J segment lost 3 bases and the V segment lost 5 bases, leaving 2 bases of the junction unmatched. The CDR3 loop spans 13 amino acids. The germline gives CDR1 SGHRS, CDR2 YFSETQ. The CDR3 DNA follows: TGCGCCAGCAGTACAGGGGGCGACTATGGCTACACCTTC. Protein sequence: CASSTGGDYGYTF.

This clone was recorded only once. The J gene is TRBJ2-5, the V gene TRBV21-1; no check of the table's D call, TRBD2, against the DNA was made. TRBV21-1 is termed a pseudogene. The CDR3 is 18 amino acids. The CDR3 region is CASRDREELAGYQETQYF. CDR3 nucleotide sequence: TGTGCCAGTAGGGACAGGGAAGAACTAGCGGGGTACCAAGAGACCCAGTACTTC.

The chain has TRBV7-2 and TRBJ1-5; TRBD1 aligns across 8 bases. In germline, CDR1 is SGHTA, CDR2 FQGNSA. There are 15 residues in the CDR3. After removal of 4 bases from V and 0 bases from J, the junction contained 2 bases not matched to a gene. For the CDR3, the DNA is TGTGCCAGCAGCTGGACAGGGTATAGCAATCAGCCCCAGCATTTT. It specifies CASSWTGYSNQPQHF.

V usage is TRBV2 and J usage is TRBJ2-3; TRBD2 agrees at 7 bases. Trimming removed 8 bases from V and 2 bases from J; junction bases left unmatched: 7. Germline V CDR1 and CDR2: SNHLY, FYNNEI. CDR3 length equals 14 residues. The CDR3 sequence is CASGASGNTDTQYF. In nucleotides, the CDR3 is TGTGCCAGCGGAGCTAGCGGTAACACAGATACGCAGTATTTT.

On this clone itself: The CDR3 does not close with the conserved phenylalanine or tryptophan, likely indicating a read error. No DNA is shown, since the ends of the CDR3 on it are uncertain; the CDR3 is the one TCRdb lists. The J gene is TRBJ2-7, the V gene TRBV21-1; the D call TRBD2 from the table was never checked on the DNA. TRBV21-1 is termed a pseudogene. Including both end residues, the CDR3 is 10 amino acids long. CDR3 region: CASSNRGGEL.

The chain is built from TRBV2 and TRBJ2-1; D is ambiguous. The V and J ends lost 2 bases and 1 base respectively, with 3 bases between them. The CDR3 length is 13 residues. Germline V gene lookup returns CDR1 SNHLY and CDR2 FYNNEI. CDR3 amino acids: CASSEQSYNEQFF. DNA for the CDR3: TGTGCCAGCAGTGAACAGTCCTACAATGAGCAGTTCTTC.